This TCR beta chain originates from a study of spatial heterogeneity in lung cancer. Study details: Sequencing consistently turned up more beta-chain sequences than alpha-chain sequences. Findings and caveats of the study: More often at tumor resection than at routine follow-up, ubiquitous expanded tumor TCRs were detected in the blood.

The study tagged each TCR cDNA molecule with a unique molecular identifier. TCRdb fed the 5' RACE reads into MiXCR, producing one record per CDR3 protein. The sample lists 23,000 or so distinct CDR3 sequences, roughly 4.5% occurring once. The time point here: sample taken at primary tumor resection. The input material, whole RNA from tumor, nontumor lung or frozen PBMC, was sequenced unsorted. Patients with untreated early-stage non-small cell lung cancer, numbering roughly 69, were the donors. This clonotype was detected many times. Antigen unknown. Germline lookup yields CDR1 MDHEN and CDR2 SYDVKM. The CDR3 has 14 amino acids. The V gene lost 4 bases and the J gene lost 3 bases, with 10 bases spanning the gap.

J is TRBJ1-5 and V is TRBV28; D gene ambiguous. The sample consisted of PBMCs, taken at surgery. The receptor's source is a male donor with early-stage non-small cell lung cancer. CDR3 nucleotides: TGTGCCAGCAGTTACGGGAATGCCAATCAGCCCCAGCATTTT. It codes for CASSYGNANQPQHF. Drawing the rest from reference TRBV28 and TRBJ1-5, the complete variable domain is DVKVTQSSRYLVKRTGEKVFLECVQDMDHENMFWYRQDPGLGLRLIYFSYDVKMKEKGDIPEGYSVSREKKERFSLILESASTNQTSMYLCASSYGNANQPQHFGDGTRLSIL.